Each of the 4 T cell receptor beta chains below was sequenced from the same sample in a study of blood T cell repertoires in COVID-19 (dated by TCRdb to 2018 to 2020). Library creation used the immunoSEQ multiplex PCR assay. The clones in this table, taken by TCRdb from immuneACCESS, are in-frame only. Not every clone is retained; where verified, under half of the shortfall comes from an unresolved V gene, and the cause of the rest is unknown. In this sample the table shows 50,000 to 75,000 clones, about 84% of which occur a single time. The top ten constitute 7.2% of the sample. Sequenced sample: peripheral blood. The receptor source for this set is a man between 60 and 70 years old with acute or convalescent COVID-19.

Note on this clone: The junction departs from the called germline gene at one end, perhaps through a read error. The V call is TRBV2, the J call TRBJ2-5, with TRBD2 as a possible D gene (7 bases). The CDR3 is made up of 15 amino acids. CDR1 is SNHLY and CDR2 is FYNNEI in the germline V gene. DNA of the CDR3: TGTGCCCGCAGTGACGTCCGGGGGGCGGGGGAGACCCAGTACTTC. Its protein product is CARSDVRGAGETQYF.

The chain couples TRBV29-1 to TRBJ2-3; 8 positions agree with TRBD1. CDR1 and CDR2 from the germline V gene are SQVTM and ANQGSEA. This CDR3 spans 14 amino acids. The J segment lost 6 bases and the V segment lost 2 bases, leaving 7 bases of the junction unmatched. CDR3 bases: TGCAGCGTTGAACTCTCGGACAGGGCGGATACGCAGTATTTT. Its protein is CSVELSDRADTQYF.

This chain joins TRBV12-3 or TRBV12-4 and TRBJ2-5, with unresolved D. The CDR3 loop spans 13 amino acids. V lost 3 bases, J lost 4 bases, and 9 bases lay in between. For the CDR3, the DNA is TGTGCCAGCAGTTTGGGCACTTCAGAGACCCAGTACTTC. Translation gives CASSLGTSETQYF.

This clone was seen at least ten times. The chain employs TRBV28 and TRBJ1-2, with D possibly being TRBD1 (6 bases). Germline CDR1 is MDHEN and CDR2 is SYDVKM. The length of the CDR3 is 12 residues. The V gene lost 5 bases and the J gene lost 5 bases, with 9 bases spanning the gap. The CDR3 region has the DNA TGTGCCAGCAGTCCCGACAGGTATGGCTACACCTTC. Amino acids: CASSPDRYGYTF.